What follows are 7 T cell receptor beta chains derived from one specimen sequenced in a study of shared clonotypes between healthy human individuals. TCRdb's table, derived via immunoSEQ multiplex PCR, lists solely in-frame clones and lacks some. The repertoire holds approximately 2.3 million clones, with over 85% as singletons. Specimen: naive CD4+ T cells from PBMCs. Subset described: CD45RA+ positively selected. The receptors were sampled from a man between 18 and 35 years old in good health. Some clones in this sample may be carry-over from other donors' samples.

The gene calls are TRBV2 and TRBJ2-5, with D perhaps TRBD1 (6 bases). Trimming cost V 3 bases and J 7 bases, with 9 bases left between them. The CDR3 extends over 12 amino acids. Germline lookup yields CDR1 SNHLY and CDR2 FYNNEI. In nucleotides, the CDR3 is TGTGCCAGCAGTGAGGGGGCCGGGACCCAGTACTTC. This translates into CASSEGAGTQYF.

V usage is TRBV19 and J usage is TRBJ2-7; TRBD1 is a possible D gene (5 bases). The CDR3 runs to 14 residues. The ends were cut back, 4 bases at V and 1 base at J, with 11 bases in the middle. Per the germline V gene, CDR1 is LNHDA and CDR2 is SQIVND (reference sequence). The CDR3 loop is CASSNYRNSYEQYF. In nucleotides, the CDR3 is TGTGCCAGTAGTAACTACAGGAATTCCTACGAGCAGTACTTC. Drawing the rest from reference TRBV19 and TRBJ2-7, the complete variable domain is DGGITQSPKYLFRKEGQNVTLSCEQNLNHDAMYWYRQDPGQGLRLIYYSQIVNDFQKGDIAEGYSVSREKKESFPLTVTSAQKNPTAFYLCASSNYRNSYEQYFGPGTRLTVT.

Remarks on this clone: This probably arose from a read error, given a far larger clone one base away. Other DNA sequences in the sample encode the same CDR3. The chain is built from TRBV28 and TRBJ2-1; a possible D gene is TRBD1 (6 bases). The V gene's germline CDR1 is MDHEN and CDR2 SYDVKM. V was shortened by 9 bases and J by 1 base, with 22 bases between the two germline ends. This CDR3 is 17 amino acids long. The DNA for the CDR3 is TGTGCCAGTAGTACTGGAAGGGTACAGGGTTCCTACAATGAGCAGTTCTTC. It yields the protein CASSTGRVQGSYNEQFF.

The chain is built from TRBV28 and TRBJ2-2; a weak D match, TRBD1 (6 bases). V was cut by 3 bases and J by 2 bases, with 13 bases left in between. From germline, CDR1 is MDHEN and CDR2 SYDVKM. The CDR3 consists of 16 residues. The CDR3 region has the DNA TGTGCCAGCAGTTTTGGGCAGGGGACCAACACCGGGGAGCTGTTTTTT. It encodes CASSFGQGTNTGELFF.

As to this clone: In the same sample, other DNA sequences code for this CDR3. The chain recombines TRBV10-3 with TRBJ2-5; D is unclear. This CDR3 has 12 amino acids. V was pared by 3 bases and J by 1 base, with 3 bases between. The V gene's germline CDR1 is ENHRY and CDR2 SYGVKD. The CDR3 is CAISEAQETQYF. DNA for the CDR3: TGTGCCATCAGTGAAGCCCAAGAGACCCAGTACTTC.

The chain uses TRBV7-3 and TRBJ1-1; TRBD1 might be the D (6 bases). V was trimmed by 5 bases and J by 0 bases, leaving 22 bases between them. The germline V gene encodes CDR1 SGHTA and CDR2 FQGTGA. CDR3 size: 18 residues. In DNA, the CDR3 is TGTGCCAGCAGCCCAAGGGGGAGGGGCCGTATTATGAACACTGAAGCTTTCTTT. Residues: CASSPRGRGRIMNTEAFF.

V gene TRBV5-1 combines with J gene TRBJ2-5, with 8 bases fitting TRBD2. With 4 bases clipped from V and 7 bases from J, the junction kept 6 bases outside the gene matches. The CDR3 length is 13 residues. CDR1 is SGHRS, CDR2 YFSETQ, per germline. CDR3 loop: CASSPGRAGTQYF. The CDR3 nucleotides read TGCGCCAGCAGCCCCGGGAGGGCGGGGACCCAGTACTTC.